This T cell receptor beta chain was recorded in a study of human thymus T cells. Sequencing was performed with immunoSEQ multiplex PCR; in TCRdb, only in-frame clones are kept and a portion is missing. The table lists fewer than 85,000 clones, about 95% of them singletons. Thymus tissue for the work was resected from patients undergoing corrective heart surgery. Donors consisted of healthy Finnish infants (having corrective surgery for congenital heart defects). Study-wide results and limits: Among unrelated individuals, related research reported thymic repertoires that overlapped highly. V and J genes seemed to be used with bias in thymic and blood repertoires.

This CDR3 is 15 amino acids long. CDR1 is MNHEY and CDR2 is SVGAGI in the germline V gene. V lost 2 bases to trimming and J lost 9 bases, with 19 bases between them. With regard to this clone: Its antigen is unknown.

This receptor was obtained from a girl less than two years old with a congenital heart defect but otherwise immunologically healthy. V gene TRBV6-5 combines with J gene TRBJ1-1; D perhaps matches TRBD1 (5 bases). Sample: thymus tissue. CDR3 sequence: CASSYEARGDRKAFF. CDR3 nucleotide sequence: TGTGCCAGCAGTTACGAGGCTCGAGGGGACCGGAAAGCTTTCTTT.